This T cell receptor beta chain was recorded in a study of blood T cell repertoires in COVID-19. Using immunoSEQ multiplex PCR, the repertoire was profiled, and TCRdb retains in-frame clones only, with some absent. The sample consists of about 210,000 clones, around 82% of them appearing once. This CDR3 spans 14 amino acids. Trimming cost V 5 bases and J 5 bases; bases outside gene matches: 7. Germline V gene sequence: CDR1 MDHEN, CDR2 SYDVKM. This receptor was taken from a man over 45 with active or convalescent COVID-19. The chain is built from TRBV28 and TRBJ1-2; 8 bases agree with TRBD1. Sequencing was done on a sample of peripheral blood. The CDR3 DNA reads as TGTGCCAGCAGTGTCACAGGGGGAACTTATGGCTACACCTTC. Protein: CASSVTGGTYGYTF.